What follows describes a single T cell receptor beta chain. Its target is unknown. The source of the sample is a study of T-cell reconstitution after alpha-beta-depleted transplantation in children. Study-level results: Surviving recipient T cells and thymic progenitors accounted for the high day-60 TCRbeta diversity observed in some patients. Newly made T cells mostly supplied T-cell counts and diversity one year after transplant. Several hundred expanded graft clones reportedly gave rise to the alpha-beta T cells present about two months after transplant.

TCRbeta library preparation incorporated unique molecular identifiers. One entry per CDR3 protein results from TCRdb running MiXCR on the PCR reads. The data show roughly 400,000 distinct CDR3 sequences, 43% seen once. The CDR3 loop spans 16 amino acids. Trimming took 0 bases from V and 0 from J; bases not matched to a gene: 3. Looked up from germline, CDR1 is SGHRS and CDR2 is YFSETQ. The receptor's source is a girl aged 2 to 10 with aplastic anemia, due to receive a stem cell transplant. The genes are TRBV5-1 and TRBJ2-1; TRBD2 matches at 7 bases. The sequencing here drew on PBMCs, taken before TCRalphabeta/CD19-depleted stem cell transplant. CDR3 protein: CASSLGLAVSYNEQFF. The CDR3 region has the DNA TGCGCCAGCAGCTTGGGTCTAGCGGTCTCCTACAATGAGCAGTTCTTC.